One sample yielded the 23 T cell receptor beta chains listed below, sequenced in a study of T cell repertoires and HLA-DP antigens. Their recognized antigens are unknown. The method was immunoSEQ multiplex PCR; TCRdb's version includes in-frame clones alone and lacks a portion of them. The data show 65,000 to 95,000 clones, with roughly 75% seen just once and roughly 1.5% held by the top ten. The sequencing sample was made of CD4+ T cells from PBMCs. Source of these receptors: a man aged 60-69 years in good health and CMV-seronegative.

The genes are TRBV7-3 and TRBJ1-1; D is possibly TRBD1 (5 bases). Trimming cost V 1 base and J 1 base, with 13 bases left between them. Germline V gives CDR1 SGHTA, CDR2 FQGTGA. The CDR3 contains 16 residues. Written as DNA, the CDR3 is TGTGCCAGCAGCTTAAGGTCGGGCACAGGGAACACTGAAGCTTTCTTT. Its protein product is CASSLRSGTGNTEAFF.

The table lists this clone with a few counts. The chain has TRBV4-2 and TRBJ2-2; 7 positions agree with TRBD2. After removal of 6 bases from V and 2 bases from J, the junction contained 3 bases not matched to a gene. Germline CDR1 LGHNA, CDR2 YNFKEQ. This CDR3 comprises 14 residues. CDR3 protein: CASRGAGNTGELFF. CDR3 sequence (DNA): TGTGCCAGCAGGGGAGCGGGAAACACCGGGGAGCTGTTTTTT.

This clone has only one observation. This may come from a read error, since a much larger clone is one base off. The chain couples TRBV2 to TRBJ2-7; 10 nucleotides align to TRBD2. Matching the DNA end better, TRBJ2-1 makes the J call doubtful. Germline V CDR1 and CDR2: SNHLY, FYNNEI. This CDR3 comprises 13 residues. Written as DNA, the CDR3 is TGTGCCAGCTGTAGGACTAGCGGCAATGAGCAGTTCTTC. Amino acids: CASCRTSGNEQFF.

A note on this clone: At one boundary the junction diverges from the germline segment, which might be a read error. V gene TRBV9 combines with J gene TRBJ1-2; tentatively, D is TRBD1 (5 bases). Germline CDR1 is SGDLS and CDR2 is YYNGEE. CDR3 length equals 13 residues. The CDR3 loop reads CVSSGGLGSGYTF. CDR3 in DNA: TGTGTCAGCAGCGGGGGTCTCGGTAGTGGCTACACCTTC.

J is TRBJ1-5 and V is TRBV6-1; D unclear. CDR3 length: 13 residues. V was pared by 3 bases and J by 4 bases, with 7 bases between. Germline V gives CDR1 MNHNS, CDR2 SASEGT. In DNA, the CDR3 is TGTGCCAGCAGTGAGGGTAGGAATCAGCCCCAGCATTTT. Its translation is CASSEGRNQPQHF.

This clone was counted between two and nine times. The chain has TRBV11-3 and TRBJ2-6; 10 bases are shared with TRBD1. Germline CDR1 is SGHNT and CDR2 is YENEEA. With 5 bases clipped from V and 2 bases from J, the junction kept 3 bases outside the gene matches. The CDR3 runs to 16 residues. The CDR3 nucleotides read TGTGCCAGCAGCCCAGGGACAGGGGCTGGGGCCAACGTCCTGACTTTC. Translated, it gives CASSPGTGAGANVLTF. Full variable domain (missing parts from reference TRBV11-3 and TRBJ2-6): EAGVVQSPRYKIIEKKQPVAFWCNPISGHNTLYWYLQNLGQGPELLIRYENEEAVDDSQLPKDRFSAERLKGVDSTLKIQPAELGDSAVYLCASSPGTGAGANVLTFGAGSRLTVL.

The chain uses TRBV7-2 and TRBJ1-2; tentative D call: TRBD1 (5 bases). Germline V CDR1 and CDR2: SGHTA, FQGNSA. V lost 3 bases and J lost 4, with 6 bases in between. The CDR3 spans 12 residues. CDR3 region: CASSFDSYGYTF. CDR3 DNA sequence: TGTGCCAGCAGCTTTGACAGCTATGGCTACACCTTC.

The V call is TRBV19, the J call TRBJ1-5; TRBD1 agrees at 7 bases. CDR1 and CDR2 from the germline V gene are LNHDA and SQIVND (reference sequence). V was clipped by 6 bases and J by 4 bases; unmatched bases: 9. The CDR3 spans 15 residues. CDR3: CASSRNRDSNQPQHF. In nucleotides, the CDR3 is TGTGCCAGTAGCAGGAACCGGGACAGTAATCAGCCCCAGCATTTT.

This rearrangement joins TRBV4-1 to TRBJ2-1; D may be TRBD2 (5 bases). The CDR3 totals 16 residues. The germline V and J ends were trimmed by 0 bases and 6 bases, with 15 bases remaining between them. CDR1 MGHRA and CDR2 YSYEKL come from the germline V gene. The CDR3 sequence: CASSQDRGMVSNEQFF. CDR3 coding DNA: TGCGCCAGCAGCCAAGACCGGGGTATGGTGTCCAATGAGCAGTTCTTC.

The chain links TRBV28 to TRBJ1-5; 9 nucleotides align to TRBD1. Germline values: CDR1 MDHEN, CDR2 SYDVKM. This CDR3 region has 13 residues. The J segment lost 7 bases and the V segment lost 6 bases, leaving 4 bases of the junction unmatched. CDR3 sequence (DNA): TGTGCCAGCAGACAGGGGGCAGGGCAGCCCCAGCATTTT. Its protein is CASRQGAGQPQHF.

A word on this clone: It may be a read error: a sequence one base away is much more abundant. J is TRBJ2-2 and V is TRBV11-3; D not certain. V lost 2 bases and J lost 1, with 5 bases in between. CDR1 and CDR2 from the germline V gene are SGHNT and YENEEA. The CDR3 loop spans 14 amino acids. The CDR3 DNA reads TGTGCCAGCAGCTTAAACAGGAACACCGGGGAGCTGTTTTTT. Translating gives CASSLNRNTGELFF.

The chain has TRBV4-1 and TRBJ2-7; the D is unclear. CDR3 length: 17 residues. V was pared by 0 bases and J by 0 bases, with 15 bases between. CDR1 is MGHRA and CDR2 is YSYEKL in the germline V gene. The CDR3 DNA is TGCGCCAGCAGCCAAGATGGGTCGTCGGGCCGCTCCTACGAGCAGTACTTC. The encoded protein is CASSQDGSSGRSYEQYF.

The rearrangement links TRBV7-3 to TRBJ1-6, with a possible D match to TRBD1 (6 bases). Germline CDR1 is SGHTA and CDR2 is FQGTGA. The CDR3 totals 15 residues. Trimming stripped 0 bases from V and 7 bases from J, with 10 bases between. CDR3 DNA sequence: TGTGCCAGCAGCTTAACAGGGACAAAAAATTCACCCCTCCACTTT. It is translated as CASSLTGTKNSPLHF.

The CDR3 nucleotides read TGTGCCAGCAGCTTAGAAGGGGGCGGAAGCTATGGCTACACCTTC. As protein: CASSLEGGGSYGYTF. The rearrangement links TRBV7-3 to TRBJ1-2; 7 nucleotides agree with TRBD1. Germline V CDR1 and CDR2: SGHTA, FQGTGA. This CDR3 contains 15 residues. Losses at the gene ends were 2 bases for V and 4 bases for J; bases not matched to a gene: 7.

At least ten counts were recorded for this clone. Within the sample, other DNA sequences also encode this same CDR3. The rearrangement uses TRBV10-2 and TRBJ1-1; D is perhaps TRBD1 (5 bases). CDR1 and CDR2 from the germline V gene are WSHSY and SAAADI. V was trimmed by 6 bases and J by 4 bases, leaving 9 bases between them. There are 12 residues in the CDR3. This CDR3 reads CASRDSSTEAFF. CDR3 DNA: TGCGCCAGCAGAGACAGTTCCACTGAAGCTTTCTTT.

This clone came up once. The chain is built from TRBV7-6 and TRBJ1-3, with 8 bases aligning to TRBD1. Per the germline V gene, CDR1 is SGHVS and CDR2 is FNYEAQ. The CDR3 sequence is 15 residues long. V trimming: 4 bases; J trimming: 1 base; junction bases outside the gene matches: 3. The CDR3 protein is CASSSRQGSGNTIYF. The DNA for the CDR3 is TGTGCCAGCAGCTCCCGACAGGGGTCTGGAAACACCATATATTTT.

The chain is built from TRBV29-1 and TRBJ1-1; D possibly corresponds to TRBD1 (5 bases). The CDR3 is made up of 12 amino acids. Germline V gives CDR1 SQVTM, CDR2 ANQGSEA. The ends were cut back, 4 bases at V and 5 bases at J, with 11 bases in the middle. CDR3 in DNA: TGCAGCGTTGGGGACGGGTGGACTGAAGCTTTCTTT. It specifies CSVGDGWTEAFF.

This clone was counted only a few times. This rearrangement joins TRBV30 to TRBJ1-3; no reliable D call. Trimming cost V 1 base and J 3 bases, with 7 bases left between them. The V gene's germline CDR1 is GTSNPN and CDR2 SVGIG (reference sequence). The CDR3 has 13 residues. The CDR3 here is CAWSASFGNTIYF. CDR3 sequence (DNA): TGTGCCTGGAGTGCTTCATTTGGAAACACCATATATTTT.

The chain has TRBV19 and TRBJ1-2; the D gene is possibly TRBD1 (5 bases). From germline, CDR1 is LNHDA and CDR2 SQIVND (reference sequence). Trimming pared 6 bases from V and 2 bases from J, leaving 10 bases between. The CDR3 is 13 residues long. The DNA of the CDR3 is TGTGCCAGTAGGCTGACAGAGAACTATGGCTACACCTTC. It translates to CASRLTENYGYTF.

V gene TRBV5-1 combines with J gene TRBJ1-2; D possibly corresponds to TRBD1 (6 bases). The CDR3 sequence is 14 residues long. The germline gives CDR1 SGHRS, CDR2 YFSETQ. V lost 0 bases and J 9 bases, leaving 15 bases between the germline ends. The DNA for the CDR3 is TGCGCCAGCAGCTTGGAAACGGGGGGCGGTAGCTACACCTTC. Translating it yields CASSLETGGGSYTF.

The chain combines TRBV6-5 with TRBJ2-5; D is unresolved. The CDR3 covers 11 residues. Germline values: CDR1 MNHEY, CDR2 SVGAGI. V gave up 4 bases and J gave up 7 bases, with 7 bases separating them. CDR3 sequence reads: CASSSDLTQYF. As DNA, the CDR3 is TGTGCCAGCAGTTCGGACCTGACCCAGTACTTC.

CDR3 nucleotides: TGCGCCAGCAGCCAAGATGAGGGGCTAGCGGGAATGGATGAGCAGTTCTTC. This gives the protein CASSQDEGLAGMDEQFF. This chain uses TRBV4-3 with TRBJ2-1; 9 bases match TRBD2. Losses at the gene ends were 0 bases for V and 8 bases for J; bases not matched to a gene: 11. CDR3 length: 17 residues. The germline V gene has CDR1 LGHNA and CDR2 YSLEER.

This chain uses TRBV7-9 with TRBJ1-2, with D unresolved. Germline V gives CDR1 SEHNR, CDR2 FQNEAQ (reference sequence). The CDR3 is 12 residues long. Deletions cut 5 bases from V and 6 bases from J, with 10 bases between. CDR3 residues: CASSELLHGYTF. The CDR3 coding sequence is TGTGCCAGCAGCGAACTCCTCCATGGCTACACCTTC.